The 26 T cell receptor beta chains given below trace back to one sample, sequenced in a study of siplizumab effects on memory and regulatory T cells. Only in-frame clones appear in the TCRdb table, and some are missing; sequencing was by immunoSEQ multiplex PCR. There are approximately 65,000 clones in the sample; around 79% occur only once, and 0.35% to 0.5% lies in the top ten. The sample consisted of memory CD4+ T cells sorted from blood. The receptors were gathered from a human donor in good health.

This chain uses TRBV15 with TRBJ2-7; D remains ambiguous. The length of the CDR3 is 16 residues. The ends were cut back, 0 bases at V and 2 bases at J, with 14 bases in the middle. CDR1 is LNHNV and CDR2 is YYDKDF in the germline V gene (reference sequence). CDR3 DNA: TGTGCCACCAGCAGAGATCGGGCGACCGGTACCTACGAGCAGTACTTC. Protein product: CATSRDRATGTYEQYF.

For this clone: This same CDR3 is encoded by further DNA sequences in the sample. V is TRBV28 and J is TRBJ1-1; a weak D match, TRBD1 (5 bases). Germline values: CDR1 MDHEN, CDR2 SYDVKM. V was shortened by 2 bases and J by 6 bases, with 10 bases between the two germline ends. The CDR3 sequence is 13 residues long. CDR3 coding DNA: TGTGCCAGCAGTTTAGGGGGTCTCCCTGAAGCTTTCTTT. It is translated as CASSLGGLPEAFF.

V is TRBV20-1 and J is TRBJ1-1; the match to TRBD1 covers 7 bases. V was pared by 4 bases and J by 5 bases, with 1 base of the junction left unmatched. The germline gives CDR1 DFQATT, CDR2 SNEGSKA (reference sequence). The CDR3 runs to 11 residues. CDR3 DNA sequence: TGCAGTGCTAAACAGGGGACTGAAGCTTTCTTT. Amino acids: CSAKQGTEAFF.

V and J are TRBV2 and TRBJ2-1; TRBD2 agrees at 11 bases. J was trimmed by 3 bases and V by 4 bases; bases with no gene match: 5. Germline V gene lookup returns CDR1 SNHLY and CDR2 FYNNEI. The CDR3 totals 16 residues. CDR3 amino acids: CASSALAGGGYNEQFF. The CDR3 DNA reads as TGTGCCAGCAGTGCTCTAGCGGGGGGCGGCTACAATGAGCAGTTCTTC.

This chain joins TRBV2 and TRBJ2-7; TRBD1 agrees at 9 bases. Germline lookup yields CDR1 SNHLY and CDR2 FYNNEI. The CDR3 covers 14 residues. V trimming: 6 bases; J trimming: 3 bases; junction bases outside the gene matches: 6. As DNA, the CDR3 is TGTGCCAGCAGCCGCCTGACAGGGGGCTACGAGCAGTACTTC. This sequence encodes CASSRLTGGYEQYF.

The gene calls are TRBV11-2 and TRBJ2-7; D perhaps matches TRBD1 (6 bases). Germline lookup yields CDR1 SGHAT and CDR2 FQNNGV. The CDR3 length is 13 residues. Trimming removed 5 bases from V and 2 bases from J, with 10 bases in between. As DNA, the CDR3 is TGTGCCAGCAGCGCATGGGGGCCCTACGAGCAGTACTTC. Its translation is CASSAWGPYEQYF.

This clone was counted a single time. This chain connects TRBV12-5 to TRBJ1-4, with 9 bases fitting TRBD1. The trim removed 6 bases at V and 2 bases at J, leaving 10 bases unmatched. In germline, CDR1 is LGHNT, CDR2 FRNRAP. The CDR3 totals 17 residues. The CDR3 DNA reads as TGTGCTAGTGGATCTACAGGGGGCGCCGGCACTAATGAAAAACTGTTTTTT. As protein: CASGSTGGAGTNEKLFF.

The rearrangement links TRBV11-1 to TRBJ2-7, with TRBD2 as a possible D gene (6 bases). From germline, CDR1 is SGHAT and CDR2 FQDESV (reference sequence). Deletions cut 1 base from V and 3 bases from J, with 7 bases between. The CDR3 has 13 amino acids. The CDR3 protein is CASSLVEGYEQYF. The DNA of the CDR3 is TGTGCCAGCAGCTTAGTGGAGGGCTACGAGCAGTACTTC.

The chain couples TRBV6-5 to TRBJ1-1, with 8 bases identical to TRBD1. Germline values: CDR1 MNHEY, CDR2 SVGAGI. Losses at the gene ends were 8 bases for V and 2 bases for J; bases not matched to a gene: 7. CDR3 length equals 14 residues. DNA for the CDR3: TGTGCCAGCCGCACAGGGGGTCTCAACACTGAAGCTTTCTTT. The encoded protein is CASRTGGLNTEAFF.

This clone was detected only a few times. The chain carries TRBV27 and TRBJ1-1; 7 nucleotides agree with TRBD1. With V trimmed by 8 bases and J by 10 bases, 16 bases remained unmatched. This CDR3 region has 14 residues. The germline gives CDR1 MNHEY, CDR2 SMNVEV (reference sequence). CDR3 sequence reads: CASLDRTTGSGAFF. CDR3 nucleotides: TGTGCCAGCCTTGACAGAACGACAGGGTCAGGAGCTTTCTTT.

V gene TRBV19 combines with J gene TRBJ2-2, with 8 positions matching TRBD1. This CDR3 region has 17 residues. After removal of 9 bases from V and 0 bases from J, the junction contained 12 bases not matched to a gene. The germline CDR1 and CDR2 sequences are LNHDA and SQIVND (reference sequence). The chain's CDR3 is CASRRLGQGANTGELFF. The CDR3 coding sequence is TGTGCCAGCAGACGCCTCGGACAGGGTGCGAACACCGGGGAGCTGTTTTTT.

The gene calls are TRBV7-9 and TRBJ2-7; D remains unclear. Germline V gives CDR1 SEHNR, CDR2 FQNEAQ (reference sequence). CDR3 length: 14 residues. Deletions cut 3 bases from V and 0 bases from J, with 9 bases between. The CDR3 reads CASSLGPSSYEQYF. In DNA form, the CDR3 reads TGTGCCAGCAGCTTGGGTCCCAGCTCCTACGAGCAGTACTTC.

The CDR3 DNA is TGTGCCAGCAGTATCGTCAGTCGCTATCAGCCCCAGCATTTT. It yields the protein CASSIVSRYQPQHF. The V and J genes are TRBV28 and TRBJ1-5; the D is unclear. Deletions cut 5 bases from V and 5 bases from J, with 13 bases between. The germline CDR1 and CDR2 sequences are MDHEN and SYDVKM. This CDR3 is built from 14 residues.

This clone was observed a single time. This rearrangement joins TRBV12-2 to TRBJ1-2; the D call TRBD1 from the table was never checked on the DNA. TRBV12-2 is described as a pseudogene. The CDR3 is 18 residues long. The CDR3 protein is CASRSVHPWPTGDYGYTF. In DNA form, the CDR3 reads TGTGCAAGTCGCTCGGTTCACCCTTGGCCTACAGGGGACTATGGCTACACCTTC.

V and J are TRBV6-1 and TRBJ2-1, with D perhaps TRBD2 (7 bases). Per germline, CDR1 MNHNS and CDR2 SASEGT. The CDR3 totals 15 residues. The V end was cut by 4 bases, the J end by 3 bases, with 13 bases between. The CDR3 protein is CASSAVRGGYNEQFF. The CDR3 DNA follows: TGTGCCAGCAGTGCGGTAAGGGGGGGCTACAATGAGCAGTTCTTC.

This clone was observed once. This chain links TRBV27 with TRBJ2-7; the D gene is possibly TRBD1 (6 bases). Looked up from germline, CDR1 is MNHEY and CDR2 is SMNVEV (reference sequence). The CDR3 consists of 15 residues. V was clipped by 2 bases and J by 0 bases, with 11 bases between them. The CDR3 region is CASSLRQDSSYEQYF. DNA of the CDR3: TGTGCCAGCAGTTTACGACAGGACAGCTCCTACGAGCAGTACTTC.

The V and J genes are TRBV4-2 and TRBJ2-3; 10 bases are a match to TRBD2. J was trimmed by 6 bases and V by 4 bases; bases with no gene match: 10. CDR1 is LGHNA, CDR2 YNFKEQ, per germline. This CDR3 region has 16 residues. Here the CDR3 reads CASSLQSGGAGDTQYF. The CDR3 nucleotides are TGTGCCAGCAGCCTACAGAGCGGGGGGGCCGGTGATACGCAGTATTTT.

The chain carries TRBV27 and TRBJ1-3; 7 bases are shared with TRBD1. V was clipped by 4 bases and J by 7 bases; unmatched bases: 7. Germline V gene sequence: CDR1 MNHEY, CDR2 SMNVEV (reference sequence). The CDR3 spans 14 residues. The CDR3 loop is CASSSGQSFNTIYF. CDR3 sequence (DNA): TGTGCCAGCAGTTCGGGACAGAGTTTTAACACCATATATTTT.

This chain links TRBV7-9 with TRBJ2-2; 8 bases agree with TRBD1. CDR1 and CDR2 from the germline V gene are SEHNR and FQNEAQ (reference sequence). V lost 10 bases to trimming and J lost 11 bases; unmatched junction nucleotides: 18. This CDR3 is 15 amino acids long. CDR3 nucleotide sequence: TGTGCCACCGACTTACCAAAGGACAGGGTGCGTGAGCTGTTTTTT. Translated, it gives CATDLPKDRVRELFF.

There are a few counts of this clone. The chain links TRBV6-5 to TRBJ2-3; 8 positions agree with TRBD2. This CDR3 spans 14 amino acids. V lost 8 bases to trimming and J lost 2 bases; unmatched junction nucleotides: 6. Germline values: CDR1 MNHEY, CDR2 SVGAGI. The CDR3 region is CASSQRGITDTQYF. The CDR3 DNA follows: TGTGCCAGCTCGCAGCGGGGGATCACAGATACGCAGTATTTT.

The rearrangement uses TRBV18 and TRBJ1-1, with D tentatively TRBD1 (5 bases). Trimming pared 4 bases from V and 11 bases from J, leaving 14 bases between. The CDR3 extends over 12 amino acids. Per germline, CDR1 KGHSH and CDR2 LQKENI. The CDR3 loop reads CASSQGREEAFF. In DNA, the CDR3 is TGTGCCAGCTCACAGGGCAGGGAAGAGGCTTTCTTT.

The chain uses TRBV4-1 and TRBJ1-6; possible D gene TRBD1, 5 bases. V was clipped by 1 base and J by 7 bases, with 14 bases between them. The CDR3 has 16 amino acids. Germline lookup yields CDR1 MGHRA and CDR2 YSYEKL. CDR3 region: CASSQVPTVRNSPLHF. CDR3 sequence (DNA): TGCGCCAGCAGCCAAGTACCGACAGTCAGGAATTCACCCCTCCACTTT.

The chain recombines TRBV5-1 with TRBJ2-1; no definite D call. Germline V gene lookup returns CDR1 SGHRS and CDR2 YFSETQ. The CDR3 length is 16 residues. Trimming removed 0 bases at V and 8 bases at J, with 18 bases between. This CDR3 is CASSLEGRVLVDEQFF. CDR3 in DNA: TGCGCCAGCAGCTTGGAGGGAAGGGTATTGGTAGATGAGCAGTTCTTC.

The chain combines TRBV29-1 with TRBJ1-2; 7 bases match TRBD1. Germline lookup yields CDR1 SQVTM and CDR2 ANQGSEA. The junction had 16 bases not matched to a gene; V was cut back by 6 bases and J by 6 bases. The CDR3 is 15 residues long. The CDR3 region is CSVAYPGRGADGYTF. In nucleotides, the CDR3 is TGCAGCGTAGCTTACCCGGGCAGGGGGGCGGATGGCTACACCTTC.

The chain has TRBV19 and TRBJ1-2; maybe TRBD1 (5 bases). Trimming stripped 5 bases from V and 2 bases from J, with 12 bases between. CDR1 is LNHDA and CDR2 is SQIVND in the germline V gene (reference sequence). CDR3 length: 14 amino acids. The CDR3 spells CASSLGGVNYGYTF. DNA for the CDR3: TGTGCCAGTAGTTTGGGAGGGGTAAACTATGGCTACACCTTC.

By frequency in the sample, this clone is medium-sized. The CDR3 here is CASSYGGQGGQPQHF. The CDR3 bases are TGTGCCAGCAGTTACGGGGGGCAGGGAGGTCAGCCCCAGCATTTT. The genes are TRBV6-6 and TRBJ1-5; perhaps TRBD1 as D (6 bases). This CDR3 region has 15 residues. V lost 2 bases, J lost 6 bases, and 14 bases lay in between. CDR1 and CDR2 from the germline V gene are MNHNY and SVGAGI (reference sequence).